The clone carrying this T cell receptor (beta chain) has just one count. As yet, its antigen is unknown. The repertoire was sequenced with immunoSEQ multiplex PCR; TCRdb's copy has only in-frame clones and lacks some. The sample holds hundreds of thousands of clones; more than 95% are singletons and the top ten take approximately 0.3%. This entry comes from a study of shared clonotypes between healthy human individuals. Study outcomes and limitations: Exclusively blood specimens were collected; tissue repertoires likely differ. Clonotypes shared by all four sorted-subset donors had higher generation probabilities than non-shared clonotypes.

V lost 3 bases and J lost 9, with 12 bases in between. The CDR3 length is 13 residues. Germline V gene data show CDR1 as SGHVS and CDR2 as FNYEAQ. CD8 cells classed as naive were CD45RO-negative and positively selected for CCR7, excluding terminally differentiated effector memory CD45RA+ cells. Healthy HIV-negative adults without recent acute infections or vaccinations served as donors. The sample was naive CD8+ T cells sorted from blood. The rearrangement uses TRBV7-6 and TRBJ2-1; D may correspond to TRBD1 or TRBD2 (5 bases each). This TCR came from a man aged 25 to 40 in good health. The CDR3 sequence is CASSLGVATEQFF. The DNA of the CDR3 is TGTGCCAGCAGCTTGGGGGTGGCCACTGAGCAGTTCTTC.